This is a list of T cell receptor beta chains from one sample in a study of cytomegalovirus exposure and HLA in healthy donors. Repertoires were generated with immunoSEQ multiplex PCR, while TCRdb's copy carries only in-frame clones and drops some. The sample lists around 92,000 clones; roughly 80% were seen once. The sample taken for sequencing was PBMCs. Source of these receptors: a man aged 55 to 70 in good health and CMV-seropositive. CDR3s include the opening cysteine and the closing phenylalanine or tryptophan. A D gene is named only where the DNA matches it firmly. The size of a clone is reported for some rows only, either as once, few or many, or as a class for expanded clones.

V gene,CDR3 length,D gene,clone size,J gene,CDR3 protein,CDR3 DNA
TRBV5-1,15,.,.,TRBJ2-3,CASSLRRGVTDTQYF,TGCGCCAGCAGCTTAAGGAGGGGAGTAACAGATACGCAGTATTTT
TRBV11-2,14,.,.,TRBJ1-2,CASSSGWGGDGYTF,TGTGCCAGCAGCTCGGGCTGGGGGGGCGATGGCTACACCTTC
TRBV18,17,.,.,TRBJ1-6,CASSPLPDSSYNSPLHF,TGTGCCAGCTCACCACTTCCCGACAGCTCCTATAATTCACCCCTCCACTTT
TRBV7-8,16,.,.,TRBJ2-7,CASSLAGVAGISEQYF,TGTGCCAGCAGCTTAGCCGGAGTCGCAGGGATATCCGAGCAGTACTTC
TRBV7-8,17,.,.,TRBJ2-4,CASSPRVGGIAKNIQYF,TGTGCCAGCAGCCCACGGGTAGGGGGAATAGCCAAAAACATTCAGTACTTC
TRBV6-5,14,.,few,TRBJ1-2,CASSEQGGSYGYTF,TGTGCCAGCAGTGAACAGGGCGGGAGCTATGGCTACACCTTC
TRBV30,17,TRBD2,.,TRBJ2-3,CAWSAELGTSGTDTQYF,TGTGCCTGGAGCGCAGAACTCGGGACTAGCGGCACAGATACGCAGTATTTT
TRBV7-3,15,TRBD1,once,TRBJ2-7,CASSPGQGTSYEQYF,TGTGCCAGCAGCCCGGGACAGGGGACCTCCTACGAGCAGTACTTC
TRBV11-2,15,TRBD2,.,TRBJ2-4,CASSSLGTSGGLQYF,TGTGCCAGCAGTAGCCTAGGGACTAGCGGGGGACTTCAGTACTTC
TRBV30,15,.,.,TRBJ1-6,CAWSVGGSYNSPLHF,TGTGCCTGGAGTGTAGGGGGCTCCTATAATTCACCCCTCCACTTT
TRBV9,17,.,.,TRBJ2-1,CASSVVDSSSSYNEQFF,TGTGCCAGCAGCGTAGTAGATAGCTCGAGCTCCTACAATGAGCAGTTCTTC
TRBV19,14,TRBD1,.,TRBJ1-6,CASRTQGTNSPLHF,TGTGCCAGTAGAACACAGGGGACTAATTCACCCCTCCACTTT
TRBV15,13,.,few,TRBJ2-7,CATSRDAPGEQYF,TGTGCCACCAGCAGAGATGCGCCCGGCGAGCAGTACTTC
TRBV11-2,14,TRBD1,.,TRBJ2-5,CASSLDSGGLTQYF,TGTGCCAGCAGCTTAGATTCAGGGGGCTTGACCCAGTACTTC
TRBV11-2,14,.,.,TRBJ1-4,CASSLDRFTEKLFF,TGTGCCAGCAGCCTCGACAGATTTACTGAAAAACTGTTTTTT
TRBV6-5,14,.,.,TRBJ2-2,CASRPAAGNGELFF,TGTGCCAGCAGACCAGCCGCGGGGAACGGGGAGCTGTTTTTT
TRBV5-1,15,.,few,TRBJ2-3,CASSLGQGGSDTQYF,TGCGCCAGCAGCTTGGGGCAGGGGGGATCGGATACGCAGTATTTT
TRBV6-5,11,.,.,TRBJ2-7,CASSKNYEQYF,TGTGCCAGCTCCAAAAACTACGAGCAGTACTTC
TRBV2,13,.,.,TRBJ1-5,CASKTVPNQPQHF,TGTGCCAGCAAGACAGTTCCCAATCAGCCCCAGCATTTT
TRBV2,14,.,few,TRBJ1-5,CASIPDRAYQPQHF,TGTGCCAGCATTCCCGACAGAGCCTATCAGCCCCAGCATTTT
TRBV27,15,TRBD2,once,TRBJ2-7,CASSPRGGSSYEQYF,TGTGCCAGCAGTCCTCGGGGCGGGAGCTCCTACGAGCAGTACTTC
TRBV29-1,16,TRBD2,once,TRBJ2-5,CSVAYSSGGFSETQYF,TGCAGCGTTGCTTATAGTAGCGGGGGTTTTTCAGAGACCCAGTACTTC
TRBV18,14,.,.,TRBJ2-3,CASSPAEDPDTQYF,TGTGCCAGCTCACCGGCGGAGGACCCAGATACGCAGTATTTT
TRBV7-9,16,TRBD1,.,TRBJ2-7,CASSLTPGTGTYEQYF,TGTGCCAGCAGCTTAACCCCCGGGACAGGCACCTACGAGCAGTACTTC
TRBV5-1,18,.,.,TRBJ2-2,CASSLYPPGHQNTGELFF,TGCGCCAGCAGCTTGTATCCCCCGGGACACCAGAACACCGGGGAGCTGTTTTTT
TRBV19,15,TRBD2,.,TRBJ2-5,CASSPGTRGLETQYF,TGTGCCAGTAGTCCCGGGACTAGAGGTTTAGAGACCCAGTACTTC
TRBV9,12,.,.,TRBJ1-2,CASSSENYGYTF,TGTGCCAGCAGCTCAGAAAACTATGGCTACACCTTC
TRBV5-1,15,TRBD1,few,TRBJ1-2,CASSPGTGGIYGYTF,TGCGCCAGCAGCCCGGGGACAGGGGGAATCTATGGCTACACCTTC
TRBV10-2,14,.,.,TRBJ2-7,CASTKGGRLGEQYF,TGCGCCAGCACTAAGGGGGGGAGGTTGGGCGAGCAGTACTTC
TRBV5-1,15,.,few,TRBJ1-1,CASSPTGLGDTEAFF,TGCGCCAGCAGCCCGACGGGCCTCGGGGACACTGAAGCTTTCTTT
TRBV19,16,TRBD2,.,TRBJ2-2,CASSGWTSGSTGELFF,TGTGCCAGTAGTGGGTGGACTAGCGGGAGTACCGGGGAGCTGTTTTTT
TRBV2,16,TRBD1,.,TRBJ1-5,CASRETGGGGNQPQHF,TGTGCCAGCAGGGAGACAGGGGGCGGCGGCAATCAGCCCCAGCATTTT
TRBV9,14,TRBD1,.,TRBJ1-6,CASSATGTVRALHF,TGTGCCAGCAGCGCCACCGGGACAGTTAGGGCCCTCCACTTT
TRBV2,15,.,.,TRBJ2-3,CASSEAQGRVDTQYF,TGTGCCAGCAGTGAGGCCCAGGGCCGGGTAGATACGCAGTATTTT
TRBV28,14,.,.,TRBJ1-4,CASRQGRENEKLFF,TGTGCCAGCAGACAAGGACGGGAAAATGAAAAACTGTTTTTT